The text below deals with one T cell receptor (beta chain). As yet, its antigen is unknown. Per germline, CDR1 WSHSY and CDR2 SAAADI. The CDR3 consists of 14 residues. V was shortened by 6 bases and J by 4 bases, with 13 bases between the two germline ends. The table came from immunoSEQ multiplex PCR; TCRdb's copy has only in-frame clones and leaves some out. The profile shows some 110,000 clones, about nine tenths of them singletons. The data stem from a study of OX40 agonist ivuxolimab in advanced cancers. Study at large: Of mixed ages from about 20 to 80 and averaging about 60 years, the group was roughly 85% male. Partial responses were seen in three patients, one with hepatocellular carcinoma and two with cutaneous melanoma. Study-wide results and caveats: Clonal expansion by week 6 occurred in CD4+ and CD8+ blood T cells (at 0.1 to 3.0 mg/kg).

Sampling times: baseline, cycle 4 day 1, cycle 7 day 1. The receptor comes from an adult with an advanced solid tumor such as melanoma, head and neck, liver or kidney cancer. The starting material was CD4+ or CD8+ T cells sorted from blood, obtained in a trial of the OX40 agonist ivuxolimab. The chain joins TRBV10-2 to TRBJ1-3; a possible D gene is TRBD1 (6 bases). CDR3 coding DNA: TGCGCCAGCAGCCGGGGGCTTGACGGAAACACCATATATTTT. Amino acids: CASSRGLDGNTIYF.